What follows are 21 T cell receptor beta chains derived from one specimen sequenced in a study of OX40 agonist ivuxolimab in advanced cancers. This table comes from immunoSEQ multiplex PCR, and its TCRdb copy is limited to in-frame clones, with some not included. The data contain more than 45,000 clones, approximately 82% of them singletons. The material sequenced was CD4+ or CD8+ T cells sorted from blood, taken in a trial of the OX40 agonist ivuxolimab. Every receptor here comes from an adult with an advanced solid tumor such as melanoma, head and neck, liver or kidney cancer.

The V call is TRBV7-9, the J call TRBJ1-4, with 7 bases that match TRBD1. Germline CDR1 SEHNR, CDR2 FQNEAQ (reference sequence). The CDR3 covers 14 residues. V was pared by 3 bases and J by 7 bases, with 5 bases of the junction left unmatched. The CDR3 nucleotides read TGTGCCAGCAGCTTCTCGACAGGGTTTGAAAAACTGTTTTTT. Protein: CASSFSTGFEKLFF.

This chain uses TRBV10-3 with TRBJ2-5, with a tentative D call TRBD2 (6 bases). Trimming removed 4 bases from V and 2 bases from J, with 8 bases in between. The CDR3 is made up of 13 amino acids. Per germline, CDR1 ENHRY and CDR2 SYGVKD. As DNA, the CDR3 is TGTGCCATCAGTGCGGGAGCTCAAGAGACCCAGTACTTC. It encodes CAISAGAQETQYF.

The V call is TRBV30, the J call TRBJ1-2; no reliable D call. Germline CDR1 and CDR2: GTSNPN and SVGIG (reference sequence). CDR3 size: 13 residues. V was cut by 0 bases and J by 4 bases, with 9 bases left in between. The CDR3 DNA reads TGTGCCTGGAGTGTGGATCTCATCTATGGCTACACCTTC. It encodes CAWSVDLIYGYTF.

The rearrangement uses TRBV5-1 and TRBJ2-3, with 15 bases matching TRBD2. The trim removed 4 bases at V and 2 bases at J, leaving 5 bases unmatched. The V gene's germline CDR1 is SGHRS and CDR2 YFSETQ. The CDR3 consists of 17 residues. The chain's CDR3 is CASSLGLAGGTTDTQYF. CDR3 nucleotide sequence: TGCGCCAGCAGCCTGGGACTAGCGGGGGGTACCACAGATACGCAGTATTTT.

This chain connects TRBV4-1 to TRBJ2-6; D unclear. CDR1 MGHRA and CDR2 YSYEKL come from the germline V gene. The CDR3 runs 15 residues. Trimming stripped 2 bases from V and 0 bases from J, with 5 bases between. CDR3 in amino acids: CASSQIPSGANVLTF. CDR3 bases: TGCGCCAGCAGCCAAATTCCCTCTGGGGCCAACGTCCTGACTTTC.

There are many counts of this clone. This chain joins TRBV19 and TRBJ1-1; D ambiguous. The V end was cut by 5 bases, the J end by 0 bases, with 7 bases between. The CDR3 spans 13 residues. Germline CDR1 and CDR2: LNHDA and SQIVND (reference sequence). The DNA for the CDR3 is TGTGCCAGTAGTGGAACCATGAACACTGAAGCTTTCTTT. The encoded protein is CASSGTMNTEAFF. The full variable domain, completed using reference TRBV19 and TRBJ1-1, is DGGITQSPKYLFRKEGQNVTLSCEQNLNHDAMYWYRQDPGQGLRLIYYSQIVNDFQKGDIAEGYSVSREKKESFPLTVTSAQKNPTAFYLCASSGTMNTEAFFGQGTRLTVV.

This sequence joins TRBV11-3 and TRBJ2-3; D gene uncertain. The CDR3 extends over 15 amino acids. Germline CDR1 and CDR2: SGHNT and YENEEA. V lost 1 base and J lost 1, with 9 bases in between. CDR3 amino acids: CASSLASVGTDTQYF. CDR3 DNA: TGTGCCAGCAGCTTAGCGTCCGTAGGCACAGATACGCAGTATTTT.

V gene TRBV5-1 combines with J gene TRBJ2-6; D is possibly TRBD1 (6 bases). Germline loops: CDR1 SGHRS, CDR2 YFSETQ. The CDR3 runs 17 residues. The V end lost 0 bases, the J end lost 1 base, and 11 bases lay between the germline ends. CDR3 DNA sequence: TGCGCCAGCAGCTTGGTCGCAGGGGCGTCTGGGGCCAACGTCCTGACTTTC. Translating gives CASSLVAGASGANVLTF.

The genes are TRBV29-1 and TRBJ1-1, with D perhaps matching TRBD1 (5 bases). CDR1 and CDR2 from the germline V gene are SQVTM and ANQGSEA. The germline V and J ends were trimmed by 0 bases and 13 bases, with 18 bases remaining between them. The CDR3 is made up of 13 amino acids. The CDR3 nucleotides are TGCAGCGTTGAAGATCTACCTCCCACACAGGTTTTCTTT. This translates into CSVEDLPPTQVFF. The variable domain in full, completed from reference TRBV29-1 and TRBJ1-1, reads SAVISQKPSRDICQRGTSLTIQCQVDSQVTMMFWYRQQPGQSLTLIATANQGSEATYESGFVIDKFPISRPNLTFSTLTVSNMSPEDSSIYLCSVEDLPPTQVFFGQGTRLTVV.

The rearrangement joins TRBV19 to TRBJ1-6, with TRBD1 matching 12 bases. Germline V gene sequence: CDR1 LNHDA, CDR2 SQIVND (reference sequence). The CDR3 is made up of 17 amino acids. V was clipped by 5 bases and J by 8 bases; unmatched bases: 10. The CDR3 here is CASSRTGTGGKDSPLHF. The DNA of the CDR3 is TGTGCCAGTAGTCGAACGGGGACAGGGGGCAAGGATTCACCCCTCCACTTT.

V is TRBV10-3 and J is TRBJ2-7; possibly TRBD2 for D (6 bases). V was clipped by 3 bases and J by 3 bases, with 18 bases between them. The CDR3 length is 16 residues. Germline V lookup: CDR1 ENHRY, CDR2 SYGVKD. The CDR3 region is CAISDVPGEMDYEQYF. In nucleotides, the CDR3 is TGTGCCATCAGTGACGTTCCGGGGGAAATGGACTACGAGCAGTACTTC.

The chain is built from TRBV29-1 and TRBJ2-2; 12 positions agree with TRBD1. This CDR3 has 16 amino acids. From germline, CDR1 is SQVTM and CDR2 ANQGSEA. The ends lost 7 bases at V and 5 bases at J; junction bases unmatched: 11. The chain's CDR3 is CSAEAGTGGATGELFF. For the CDR3, the DNA is TGCAGCGCCGAAGCAGGGACAGGGGGCGCAACCGGGGAGCTGTTTTTT.

This clone has a single count. The chain uses TRBV29-1 and TRBJ1-2; D is unclear. CDR3 length: 13 residues. The V and J ends lost 6 bases and 5 bases respectively, with 16 bases between them. CDR1 is SQVTM and CDR2 is ANQGSEA in the germline V gene. In nucleotides, the CDR3 is TGCAGCGTCGCAGAACTAATTTTGTATGGCTACACCTTC. Translation: CSVAELILYGYTF.

The chain employs TRBV7-4 and TRBJ2-5; 12 positions match TRBD2. With 3 bases clipped from V and 5 bases from J, the junction kept 4 bases outside the gene matches. Germline CDR1 is SGHVT and CDR2 is SQSDAQ. This CDR3 spans 15 amino acids. For the CDR3, the DNA is TGTGCCAGCAGCTTGGGACTAGCGGGTTTGGAGACCCAGTACTTC. It encodes CASSLGLAGLETQYF.

The rearrangement joins TRBV9 to TRBJ2-1, with D possibly matching TRBD2 (6 bases). From germline, CDR1 is SGDLS and CDR2 YYNGEE. The V end was cut by 0 bases, the J end by 10 bases, with 11 bases between. There are 13 residues in the CDR3. CDR3 nucleotide sequence: TGTGCCAGCAGCGTAGGGAGGGGCCCCGAGCAGTTCTTC. Amino acid sequence: CASSVGRGPEQFF.

The J gene is TRBJ2-5, the V gene TRBV4-2, with TRBD2 matching 10 bases. Trimming at V came to 3 bases and at J to 5 bases, leaving 21 bases not matched to a gene. CDR1 and CDR2 from the germline V gene are LGHNA and YNFKEQ. The length of the CDR3 is 20 residues. CDR3 sequence (DNA): TGTGCCAGCAGCCATAGCTTCAGCGGGGGGGTGGTTGGGCAATGGGAGACCCAGTACTTC. Encoded protein: CASSHSFSGGVVGQWETQYF.

The chain employs TRBV6-5 and TRBJ1-6, with D tentatively TRBD1 (5 bases). Trimming took 0 bases from V and 14 from J, leaving 14 bases between them. The CDR3 runs to 14 residues. Per the germline V gene, CDR1 is MNHEY and CDR2 is SVGAGI. DNA of the CDR3: TGTGCCAGCAGTTACTCAGGGGCCCAAAAGGCCCTCCACTTT. Its protein product is CASSYSGAQKALHF.

The DNA for the CDR3 is TGTGCCATCAGTGTTAGAGGGACACATGGTATGAACACTGAAGCTTTCTTT. It specifies CAISVRGTHGMNTEAFF. This sequence joins TRBV10-3 and TRBJ1-1, with D perhaps matching TRBD1 (6 bases). Deletions cut 4 bases from V and 0 bases from J, with 18 bases between. The germline V gene has CDR1 ENHRY and CDR2 SYGVKD. CDR3 size: 17 residues.

The chain has TRBV4-3 and TRBJ1-6; the D gene is possibly TRBD1 (5 bases). CDR1 is LGHNA, CDR2 YSLEER, per germline. V gave up 0 bases and J gave up 9 bases, with 15 bases separating them. This CDR3 contains 16 residues. In nucleotides, the CDR3 is TGCGCCAGCAGCCAAGATATAGGGACCCCGCTTTCACCCCTCCACTTT. Amino acid sequence: CASSQDIGTPLSPLHF.

This clone was picked up one time. V is TRBV5-1 and J is TRBJ1-5, with D hard to call. Germline CDR1 SGHRS, CDR2 YFSETQ. With 2 bases removed from V and 2 bases from J, the gap between germline ends came to 5 bases. CDR3 length: 13 amino acids. The CDR3 protein is CASSLVGNQPQHF. CDR3 bases: TGCGCCAGCAGCTTAGTCGGCAATCAGCCCCAGCATTTT.

The chain has TRBV29-1 and TRBJ2-5; TRBD1 matches at 7 bases. Trimming at V came to 4 bases and at J to 4 bases, leaving 12 bases not matched to a gene. In germline, CDR1 is SQVTM, CDR2 ANQGSEA. The CDR3 is 15 amino acids. In DNA, the CDR3 is TGCAGCGTTGGGTTATCGACAGGGTGGGGAGAGACCCAGTACTTC. Its protein product is CSVGLSTGWGETQYF.